This record looks at one T cell receptor beta chain sequence and its context. This CDR3 is 16 amino acids long. Looked up from germline, CDR1 is MNHEY and CDR2 is SVGEGT. The V end was cut by 5 bases, the J end by 2 bases, with 16 bases between. Original methodology: Reference gene primer amplification in the assay estimated nucleated cell counts. The protocol was immunoSEQ multiplex PCR, while the TCRdb copy is restricted to in-frame clones and leaves out a portion. That table supplies the V and J calls and clone size; D and trimming were determined from the DNA. The data hold 15,000 to 20,000 clones, with roughly four fifths observed a single time. This record comes from a study of blood T cell repertoires in COVID-19. Background on the study: Specimens from acute and convalescent COVID-19 originated in the United States, Italy and Spain. The cDNA or gDNA used as material had been derived from T cells, B-cell-depleted T cells, or PBMCs.

What was sequenced was peripheral blood. The rearrangement joins TRBV6-2 or TRBV6-3 to TRBJ2-1; TRBD1 might be the D (6 bases). The sequence was obtained from a woman in her 70s with active COVID-19. CDR3 sequence reads: CASSPNPGAAYNEQFF. CDR3 nucleotide sequence: TGTGCCAGCAGTCCGAATCCAGGGGCTGCCTACAATGAGCAGTTCTTC.